Presented here are 29 T cell receptor beta chains from one specimen sequenced in a study of blood T cells in healthy people across ages. Then a second PCR, running about 6 to 12 cycles, was carried out with a sample-barcoded 5' primer and a J-beta primer mix. Via MiXCR, TCRdb re-called the 5' RACE reads, giving one row per CDR3 protein. The repertoire has more than 500,000 distinct CDR3 sequences, roughly a quarter of them found once; the top ten carry around a sixth. The sample taken for sequencing was blood. The receptor set was obtained from a woman aged 70 to 79 in good health.

This clonotype has only a few counts. The chain combines TRBV29-1 with TRBJ1-4, with D maybe TRBD1 (5 bases). The germline V gene encodes CDR1 SQVTM and CDR2 ANQGSEA. CDR3 size: 13 residues. Trimming took off 1 base at V and 5 bases at J, with 8 bases between the two ends. CDR3 loop: CSVEGQLNEKLFF. The CDR3, as DNA: TGCAGCGTTGAAGGACAGTTGAATGAAAAACTGTTTTTT.

This clonotype was picked up a small number of times. This chain joins TRBV29-1 and TRBJ2-3; a possible D gene is TRBD1 (6 bases). This CDR3 contains 14 residues. Germline loops: CDR1 SQVTM, CDR2 ANQGSEA. The V end was cut by 2 bases, the J end by 2 bases, with 11 bases between. DNA for the CDR3: TGCAGCGTTGAAAGGGGGTCAGTCACAGATACGCAGTATTTT. Translating gives CSVERGSVTDTQYF.

V is TRBV9 and J is TRBJ2-1; TRBD2 matches at 16 bases. This CDR3 is 17 amino acids long. Trimming took 4 bases from V and 5 from J; bases not matched to a gene: 6. Germline CDR1 and CDR2: SGDLS and YYNGEE. Here the CDR3 reads CASSPGTSGGGDNEQFF. The CDR3, as DNA: TGTGCCAGCAGCCCCGGGACTAGCGGGGGGGGGGACAATGAGCAGTTCTTC. Complete variable domain (other parts from reference TRBV9 and TRBJ2-1): DSGVTQTPKHLITATGQRVTLRCSPRSGDLSVYWYQQSLDQGLQFLIQYYNGEERAKGNILERFSAQQFPDLHSELNLSSLELGDSALYFCASSPGTSGGGDNEQFFGPGTRLTVL.

DNA for the CDR3: TGCGCCAGCAGCCGCGGACTAGCAAATACGCAGTATTTT. Its translation: CASSRGLANTQYF. The V call is TRBV4-1, the J call TRBJ2-3; 8 nucleotides line up with TRBD2. The CDR3 is made up of 13 amino acids. In germline, CDR1 is MGHRA, CDR2 YSYEKL. With 4 bases clipped from V and 7 bases from J, the junction kept 4 bases outside the gene matches.

The chain uses TRBV18 and TRBJ1-1; D remains ambiguous. The CDR3 has 14 amino acids. Trimming took off 2 bases at V and 1 base at J, with 8 bases between the two ends. The germline V gene has CDR1 KGHSH and CDR2 LQKENI. CDR3 DNA sequence: TGTGCCAGCTCACCAGAATTCGGGAACACTGAAGCTTTCTTT. Translated, it gives CASSPEFGNTEAFF. Combining the CDR3 with reference TRBV18 and TRBJ1-1 gives the whole variable domain NAGVMQNPRHLVRRRGQEARLRCSPMKGHSHVYWYRQLPEEGLKFMVYLQKENIIDESGMPKERFSAEFPKEGPSILRIQQVVRGDSAAYFCASSPEFGNTEAFFGQGTRLTVV.

In this sample, this clonotype turned up a few times. The CDR3 here is CSAKAEGGYTF. Here the CDR3 DNA reads TGCAGTGCTAAGGCGGAGGGTGGCTACACCTTC. The chain links TRBV20-1 to TRBJ1-2; D unclear. The germline V gene encodes CDR1 DFQATT and CDR2 SNEGSKA (reference sequence). V lost 4 bases and J 7 bases, leaving 10 bases between the germline ends. The CDR3 sequence is 11 residues long.

This clonotype turned up a few times. The V gene is TRBV6-5, the J gene TRBJ1-1; no definite D call. Germline CDR1 is MNHEY and CDR2 is SVGAGI. Trimming took off 0 bases at V and 7 bases at J, with 9 bases between the two ends. This CDR3 is built from 13 residues. The CDR3 region is CASSYSTGYEAFF. The CDR3, as DNA: TGTGCCAGCAGTTACTCGACGGGGTATGAAGCTTTCTTT.

Remarks on this clonotype: Relative to the germline gene, one junction end is altered; a read error may explain this. The CDR3, as DNA: TGTGCCAGCCCGGCGGACAGGGGTTTGTCAGATACGCTGTATTTT. It is translated as CASPADRGLSDTLYF. The genes are TRBV2 and TRBJ2-3; 9 bases fit TRBD1. This CDR3 contains 15 residues. CDR1 and CDR2 from the germline V gene are SNHLY and FYNNEI.

V is TRBV2 and J is TRBJ1-5; unclear D gene. Trimming took 6 bases from V and 3 from J, leaving 12 bases between them. The CDR3 loop spans 14 amino acids. Germline CDR1 SNHLY, CDR2 FYNNEI. CDR3 sequence reads: CASRGGYINQPQHF. In DNA, the CDR3 is TGTGCCAGCAGAGGCGGGTATATCAATCAGCCCCAGCATTTT.

This chain uses TRBV20-1 with TRBJ2-2; D gene uncertain. The CDR3 is 11 residues long. The germline gives CDR1 DFQATT, CDR2 SNEGSKA (reference sequence). V lost 2 bases to trimming and J lost 5 bases, with 3 bases between them. CDR3 DNA sequence: TGCAGTGCTAGATCTACCGGGGAGCTGTTTTTT. Translating it yields CSARSTGELFF.

The J gene is TRBJ1-4, the V gene TRBV7-9, with unresolved D. Trimming removed 0 bases at V and 3 bases at J, with 8 bases between. Germline V gene sequence: CDR1 SEHNR, CDR2 FQNEAQ (reference sequence). The CDR3 sequence is 15 residues long. The CDR3 loop is CASSLASSPNEKLFF. The CDR3 DNA reads TGTGCCAGCAGCTTAGCGTCGTCCCCTAATGAAAAACTGTTTTTT.

This clonotype has at least ten counts. V is TRBV12-3 or TRBV12-4 and J is TRBJ1-1; D is ambiguous. The CDR3 is 12 residues long. V was shortened by 3 bases and J by 5 bases, with 7 bases between the two germline ends. Here the CDR3 reads CASSFEGTEAFF. CDR3 coding DNA: TGTGCCAGCAGTTTCGAGGGTACTGAAGCTTTCTTT.

Concerning this clonotype itself: One end of the junction varies from germline; a read error may be responsible. The rearrangement links TRBV5-5 to TRBJ2-3; D is possibly TRBD1 (6 bases). The CDR3 loop spans 13 amino acids. Germline V gene sequence: CDR1 SGHKS, CDR2 YYEKEE (reference sequence). CDR3 nucleotide sequence: TGCGCCAGCAGCGGAGGACAGCCAGATACGCAGTATTTT. As protein: CASSGGQPDTQYF.

Concerning this clonotype: An end of the junction does not agree with germline; a read error may underlie this. This CDR3 reads CASSLSAKTNEKLFF. The CDR3 nucleotides are TGTGCTAGCAGCTTATCGGCCAAAACTAATGAAAAACTGTTTTTT. The V gene is TRBV7-9, the J gene TRBJ1-4; no clear D. Germline-derived CDR1 and CDR2 are SEHNR and FQNEAQ (reference sequence). There are 15 residues in the CDR3.

This chain connects TRBV4-2 to TRBJ2-5; 10 bases line up with TRBD2. The germline gives CDR1 LGHNA, CDR2 YNFKEQ. This CDR3 contains 16 residues. V shed 0 bases, J shed 5 bases, and the junction held 6 bases outside the gene matches. DNA of the CDR3: TGTGCCAGCAGCCAAGATCAGCGGGGGGGCGGGGAGACCCAGTACTTC. Protein product: CASSQDQRGGGETQYF.

The rearrangement uses TRBV4-3 and TRBJ2-1, with D possibly being TRBD2 (6 bases). The CDR3 covers 16 residues. Germline V gene lookup returns CDR1 LGHNA and CDR2 YSLEER. Trimming removed 0 bases from V and 6 bases from J, with 15 bases in between. CDR3 sequence reads: CASSQEGGEIGNEQFF. In DNA, the CDR3 is TGCGCCAGCAGCCAAGAAGGAGGGGAGATTGGCAATGAGCAGTTCTTC.

This clonotype was seen more than once but under ten times. The chain has TRBV20-1 and TRBJ1-4; TRBD1 agrees at 7 bases. The V and J ends lost 0 bases and 2 bases, in that order; junction bases with no gene match: 3. The CDR3 is 15 amino acids. The germline V gene has CDR1 DFQATT and CDR2 SNEGSKA (reference sequence). The CDR3 region has the DNA TGCAGTGCTAGAGACCCGGGACAGACTAATGAAAAACTGTTTTTT. It specifies CSARDPGQTNEKLFF.

This clonotype turned up a few times. J is TRBJ2-1 and V is TRBV3-1; TRBD2 matches at 8 bases. There are 15 residues in the CDR3. Trimming took 1 base from V and 4 from J; bases not matched to a gene: 3. Germline loops: CDR1 LGHDT, CDR2 YNNKEL (reference sequence). The CDR3 DNA is TGTGCCAGCAGCCAAGGGACTAGCTTATACAATGAGCAGTTCTTC. Translating it yields CASSQGTSLYNEQFF.

This clonotype occurred a few times. The chain links TRBV7-2 to TRBJ1-1, with D possibly TRBD1 on 5 matching bases. This CDR3 has 17 residues. Per germline, CDR1 SGHTA and CDR2 FQGNSA. V was clipped by 4 bases and J by 1 base, with 19 bases between them. The CDR3 nucleotides are TGTGCCAGCAGCTCCCTGGCCCGGGGCAGATCGAACACTGAAGCTTTCTTT. It encodes CASSSLARGRSNTEAFF.

This clonotype was counted only a few times. This chain joins TRBV20-1 and TRBJ2-7; no firm D call. Trimming cost V 6 bases and J 3 bases, with 9 bases left between them. This CDR3 spans 11 amino acids. CDR1 and CDR2 from the germline V gene are DFQATT and SNEGSKA (reference sequence). CDR3 amino acids: CSAGEYYEQYF. CDR3 bases: TGCAGTGCGGGCGAATACTACGAGCAGTACTTC.

This clonotype was recorded a few times. The chain uses TRBV29-1 and TRBJ2-5; either TRBD1 or TRBD2 may fit D (6 bases each). The germline CDR1 and CDR2 sequences are SQVTM and ANQGSEA. This CDR3 region has 14 residues. V was shortened by 4 bases and J by 6 bases, with 18 bases between the two germline ends. The CDR3: CSVGSRGAGKTQYF. The CDR3 DNA follows: TGCAGCGTTGGTTCTAGGGGGGCCGGAAAGACCCAGTACTTC.

In this sample, this clonotype turned up a few times. J is TRBJ2-7 and V is TRBV5-1; D remains ambiguous. Germline V lookup: CDR1 SGHRS, CDR2 YFSETQ. The V and J ends lost 3 bases and 0 bases respectively, with 10 bases between them. This CDR3 is built from 14 residues. The CDR3 protein is CASSSTTSSYEQYF. The CDR3 DNA follows: TGCGCCAGCAGCTCCACTACGAGCTCCTACGAGCAGTACTTC.

The chain combines TRBV4-2 with TRBJ1-2, with D maybe TRBD1 (6 bases). The V gene's germline CDR1 is LGHNA and CDR2 YNFKEQ. Trimming shortened V by 0 bases and J by 8 bases, and 16 bases separated the two germline ends. This CDR3 has 15 amino acids. The CDR3, as DNA: TGTGCCAGCAGCCAAGATTTGCACAGGGCGGGCGGCTACACCTTC. This translates into CASSQDLHRAGGYTF.

This clonotype was seen a handful of times. An end of the junction differs from the germline gene, which may be a read error. CDR3 DNA: TGTGCCAGCAGCCTCGGGCTCGGCTATGGCTGCACCTTC. Amino acid sequence: CASSLGLGYGCTF. J is TRBJ1-2 and V is TRBV14; no clear D. There are 13 residues in the CDR3. The germline gives CDR1 SGHDN, CDR2 FVKESK.

The table lists this clonotype with many counts. The V and J genes are TRBV5-1 and TRBJ2-5; tentative D call: TRBD1 (6 bases). The CDR3 spans 18 residues. In germline, CDR1 is SGHRS, CDR2 YFSETQ. V was shortened by 3 bases and J by 1 base, with 22 bases between the two germline ends. Here the CDR3 reads CASSSGYRVAGSQETQYF. The DNA for the CDR3 is TGCGCCAGCAGCTCCGGCTACAGGGTCGCCGGGTCCCAAGAGACCCAGTACTTC.

This clonotype was counted only a few times. The chain employs TRBV20-1 and TRBJ2-3; D perhaps matches TRBD2 (5 bases). Trimming pared 2 bases from V and 4 bases from J, leaving 10 bases between. The length of the CDR3 is 13 residues. Germline V gene lookup returns CDR1 DFQATT and CDR2 SNEGSKA (reference sequence). The CDR3 region has the DNA TGCAGTGCTAGAATCCGGGGTGCAGATACGCAGTATTTT. Encoded protein: CSARIRGADTQYF.

This clonotype occurred a few times. The CDR3 DNA reads as TGTGCCACCAGCGCGGGACAGCTAACTGAAAAACTGTTTTTT. The encoded protein is CATSAGQLTEKLFF. The V and J genes are TRBV15 and TRBJ1-4, with 7 bases lining up with TRBD1. The CDR3 contains 14 residues. The V and J ends lost 5 bases and 7 bases, in that order; junction bases with no gene match: 7. Germline loops: CDR1 LNHNV, CDR2 YYDKDF (reference sequence).

The chain is built from TRBV21-1 and TRBJ2-1; the table names TRBD1, a call not compared with the DNA. TRBV21-1 represents a pseudogene. The CDR3 covers 14 residues. The CDR3 is CASSNGSPYNEQFF. The CDR3 DNA reads as TGTGCCAGCAGCAATGGGTCCCCCTACAATGAGCAGTTCTTC.

This clonotype occurred a few times. In DNA, the CDR3 is TGTGCCAGCAGCGCGGACAGGGTGGGCGAGCAGTACTTC. Translated: CASSADRVGEQYF. The chain carries TRBV7-2 and TRBJ2-5; 8 nucleotides line up with TRBD1. The DNA end favors TRBJ2-7, so the J call may be wrong. In germline, CDR1 is SGHTA, CDR2 FQGNSA. The CDR3 is 13 amino acids.